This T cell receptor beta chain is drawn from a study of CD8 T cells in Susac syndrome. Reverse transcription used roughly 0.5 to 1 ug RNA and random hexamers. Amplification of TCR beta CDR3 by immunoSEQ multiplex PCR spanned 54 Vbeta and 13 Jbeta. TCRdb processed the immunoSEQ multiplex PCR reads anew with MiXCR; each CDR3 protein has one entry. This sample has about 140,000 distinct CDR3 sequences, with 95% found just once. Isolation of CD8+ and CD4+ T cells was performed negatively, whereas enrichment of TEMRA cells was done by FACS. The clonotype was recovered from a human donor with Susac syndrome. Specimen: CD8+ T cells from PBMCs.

The CDR3: CASSPAGNSYEQYF. The DNA for the CDR3 is TGTGCCAGCAGCCCGGCGGGGAACTCCTACGAGCAGTACTTC. The chain employs TRBV12-3 or TRBV12-4 and TRBJ2-7; weak D call: TRBD2 (6 bases). This CDR3 has 14 amino acids. The germline V and J ends were trimmed by 6 bases and 0 bases, with 12 bases remaining between them.